These 21 T cell receptor beta chains were sequenced from one sample in a study of glioma-infiltrating T cells after dendritic cell vaccination. Profiling relied on immunoSEQ multiplex PCR, and the TCRdb table lists in-frame clones only, not all of them. Of roughly 83,000 clones listed, approximately 84% are singletons. Source: blood, taken before dendritic cell vaccination. The receptors come from a human donor with glioblastoma.

The gene calls are TRBV11-2 and TRBJ1-3; no firm D call. Germline CDR1 is SGHAT and CDR2 is FQNNGV. Trimming pared 3 bases from V and 0 bases from J, leaving 6 bases between. CDR3 length: 14 amino acids. Written as DNA, the CDR3 is TGTGCCAGCAGCTTTGCACTCTCTGGAAACACCATATATTTT. This codes for CASSFALSGNTIYF. The full variable domain, its missing parts supplied by reference TRBV11-2 and TRBJ1-3, is EAGVAQSPRYKIIEKRQSVAFWCNPISGHATLYWYQQILGQGPKLLIQFQNNGVVDDSQLPKDRFSAERLKGVDSTLKIQPAKLEDSAVYLCASSFALSGNTIYFGEGSWLTVV.

V and J are TRBV5-1 and TRBJ2-3, with 10 bases lining up with TRBD1. J was trimmed by 2 bases and V by 3 bases; bases with no gene match: 3. The CDR3 sequence is 15 residues long. From germline, CDR1 is SGHRS and CDR2 YFSETQ. The CDR3 here is CASSSGTGATDTQYF. In DNA form, the CDR3 reads TGCGCCAGCAGCTCTGGGACAGGGGCCACAGATACGCAGTATTTT.

The rearrangement uses TRBV15 and TRBJ2-1, with unresolved D. V shed 0 bases and J shed 9 bases, with 6 bases lying between them. The germline V gene encodes CDR1 LNHNV and CDR2 YYDKDF (reference sequence). The CDR3 consists of 12 residues. CDR3: CATSRDAGEQFF. The CDR3 DNA follows: TGTGCCACCAGCAGAGATGCAGGTGAGCAGTTCTTC.

The V gene is TRBV28, the J gene TRBJ2-5; 11 nucleotides match TRBD2. The better agreement between TRBJ2-7 and the DNA end casts doubt on the J call. The CDR3 totals 16 residues. Germline V gives CDR1 MDHEN, CDR2 SYDVKM. Here the CDR3 reads CASREPGTSGTYEQYF. In DNA form, the CDR3 reads TGTGCCAGCAGAGAACCCGGGACTAGCGGAACCTACGAGCAGTACTTC.

This clone was observed a few times. The chain is built from TRBV28 and TRBJ2-7; no definite D call. Germline V lookup: CDR1 MDHEN, CDR2 SYDVKM. This CDR3 is 12 amino acids long. Between the trimmed V and J ends, which lost 2 bases and 3 bases, there was a span of 5 bases. CDR3 DNA sequence: TGTGCCAGCAGTTTAACTTTCTACGAGCAGTACTTC. Amino acids: CASSLTFYEQYF.

About this clone itself: Other DNA sequences in the same sample also yield this CDR3. V usage is TRBV15 and J usage is TRBJ2-7; D remains ambiguous. Germline V lookup: CDR1 LNHNV, CDR2 YYDKDF (reference sequence). The V end was cut by 1 base, the J end by 0 bases, with 7 bases between. The CDR3 sequence is 14 residues long. The CDR3 DNA sequence: TGTGCCACCAGCAGAGTGGCAGGCTCCTACGAGCAGTACTTC. This gives the protein CATSRVAGSYEQYF.

The chain has TRBV6-1 and TRBJ2-7, with 9 bases identical to TRBD1. There are 15 residues in the CDR3. With 4 bases clipped from V and 3 bases from J, the junction kept 7 bases outside the gene matches. From germline, CDR1 is MNHNS and CDR2 SASEGT. CDR3 region: CASSGPGQGYYEQYF. The CDR3 DNA is TGTGCCAGCAGTGGGCCGGGACAGGGATACTACGAGCAGTACTTC.

This chain connects TRBV7-2 to TRBJ2-7, with 8 bases fitting TRBD2. The CDR3 length is 13 residues. CDR1 is SGHTA and CDR2 is FQGNSA in the germline V gene. Losses at the gene ends were 6 bases for V and 3 bases for J; bases not matched to a gene: 4. As DNA, the CDR3 is TGTGCCAGCAGGTTGACTAGCGACTACGAGCAGTACTTC. Protein product: CASRLTSDYEQYF.

The rearrangement uses TRBV5-4 and TRBJ2-5, with TRBD2 as a possible D gene (6 bases). V was cut by 1 base and J by 3 bases, with 10 bases left in between. Germline assignment: CDR1 SGHNT and CDR2 YYREEE (reference sequence). The CDR3 runs to 14 residues. The CDR3 DNA is TGTGCCAGCAGCTTGACCGGGGGTAAAGAGACCCAGTACTTC. This sequence encodes CASSLTGGKETQYF.

The chain carries TRBV2 and TRBJ2-5, with TRBD1 matching over 7 bases. Germline V gene data show CDR1 as SNHLY and CDR2 as FYNNEI. The CDR3 covers 12 residues. V lost 6 bases and J lost 4; bases outside the gene matches: 2. The CDR3 DNA reads TGTGCCAGCAGCACAGGGGTAGAGACCCAGTACTTC. This codes for CASSTGVETQYF.

Here the CDR3 reads CASSDVIFGPEYGYTF. The CDR3 nucleotides are TGTGCCAGCTCAGACGTAATATTTGGGCCAGAGTATGGCTACACCTTC. The V call is TRBV18, the J call TRBJ1-2, with D unresolved. V was clipped by 5 bases and J by 5 bases, with 21 bases between them. The germline CDR1 and CDR2 sequences are KGHSH and LQKENI. The CDR3 has 16 amino acids.

V is TRBV9 and J is TRBJ1-2; maybe TRBD1 (5 bases). The germline CDR1 and CDR2 sequences are SGDLS and YYNGEE. This CDR3 is built from 13 residues. V lost 2 bases to trimming and J lost 2 bases, with 7 bases between them. The chain's CDR3 is CASSVDINYGYTF. Here the CDR3 DNA reads TGTGCCAGCAGCGTGGACATCAACTATGGCTACACCTTC.

This clone came up once. The chain links TRBV7-8 to TRBJ2-7; the D gene is possibly TRBD1 (6 bases). V lost 0 bases, J lost 3 bases, and 15 bases lay in between. The CDR3 is 16 residues long. The germline CDR1 and CDR2 sequences are SGHVS and FQNEAQ. The CDR3 is CASSLAPGADSYEQYF. The CDR3 nucleotides are TGTGCCAGCAGCTTAGCGCCAGGGGCGGACAGCTACGAGCAGTACTTC.

Concerning this clone itself: Other DNA sequences of this sample code for an identical CDR3. The V gene is TRBV30, the J gene TRBJ1-1; 10 bases line up with TRBD1. The germline V gene encodes CDR1 GTSNPN and CDR2 SVGIG (reference sequence). The CDR3 spans 13 residues. The trim removed 3 bases at V and 3 bases at J, leaving 1 base unmatched. The CDR3 coding sequence is TGTGCCTGGAGGGACAGGGGGTACACTGAAGCTTTCTTT. Its protein is CAWRDRGYTEAFF.

The chain carries TRBV5-6 and TRBJ2-7; 13 nucleotides line up with TRBD2. CDR3 length: 18 residues. The V gene end was trimmed by 1 base and the J gene end by 0 bases; junction bases not matched to a gene: 7. Germline CDR1 SGHDT, CDR2 YYEEEE. The chain's CDR3 is CASSLPTGLAGSSYEQYF. DNA for the CDR3: TGTGCCAGCAGCTTGCCTACGGGACTAGCGGGAAGCTCCTACGAGCAGTACTTC.

The chain employs TRBV6-5 and TRBJ1-2; 7 bases are shared with TRBD1. The CDR3 runs 14 residues. Per the germline V gene, CDR1 is MNHEY and CDR2 is SVGAGI. The J segment lost 8 bases and the V segment lost 4 bases, leaving 10 bases of the junction unmatched. Here the CDR3 reads CASSSRDSLTGYTF. In nucleotides, the CDR3 is TGTGCCAGCAGTTCTCGGGACAGCCTGACGGGCTACACCTTC.

The V gene is TRBV4-1, the J gene TRBJ1-4, with a possible D match to TRBD1 (5 bases). Trimming stripped 1 base from V and 0 bases from J, with 15 bases between. The CDR3 is made up of 18 amino acids. Germline CDR1 MGHRA, CDR2 YSYEKL. CDR3 in DNA: TGCGCCAGCAGCCAAGGATGGGGAGGGGATGCAACTAATGAAAAACTGTTTTTT. Its translation: CASSQGWGGDATNEKLFF.

The chain joins TRBV13 to TRBJ2-1; 10 bases match TRBD1. Trimming took 5 bases from V and 0 from J; bases not matched to a gene: 4. Germline CDR1 is PRHDT and CDR2 is FYEKMQ (reference sequence). This CDR3 comprises 16 residues. As DNA, the CDR3 is TGTGCCAGCAGCCCCCGGGACAGGGGCTCCTACAATGAGCAGTTCTTC. This translates into CASSPRDRGSYNEQFF.

This clone appeared once. V gene TRBV7-6 combines with J gene TRBJ2-7; perhaps TRBD2 as D (6 bases). The CDR3 runs to 15 residues. Deletions cut 3 bases from V and 3 bases from J, with 15 bases between. CDR1 and CDR2 from the germline V gene are SGHVS and FNYEAQ. CDR3 sequence (DNA): TGTGCCAGCAGCTTGCAGGGAGGCGCCGTCTACGAGCAGTACTTC. Translated: CASSLQGGAVYEQYF.

The chain recombines TRBV5-6 with TRBJ2-3; 16 bases agree with TRBD2. In germline, CDR1 is SGHDT, CDR2 YYEEEE. V was pared by 2 bases and J by 7 bases, with 7 bases of the junction left unmatched. The CDR3 is made up of 17 amino acids. CDR3 sequence reads: CASSFGTSGRAVNTQYF. As DNA, the CDR3 is TGTGCCAGCAGCTTCGGGACTAGCGGGAGGGCCGTTAATACGCAGTATTTT. The full variable domain, in which reference TRBV5-6 and TRBJ2-3 provide the parts outside the CDR3, is DAGVTQSPTHLIKTRGQQVTLRCSPKSGHDTVSWYQQALGQGPQFIFQYYEEEERQRGNFPDRFSGHQFPNYSSELNVNALLLGDSALYLCASSFGTSGRAVNTQYFGPGTRLTVL.

This sequence joins TRBV21-1 and TRBJ2-7; the listed D gene, TRBD2, was not tested against the DNA. TRBV21-1 corresponds to a pseudogene. The CDR3 spans 16 residues. CDR3 loop: CASSNRWSGHSYEQYF. Here the CDR3 DNA reads TGTGCCAGCAGCAACCGTTGGAGCGGGCACTCCTACGAGCAGTACTTC.